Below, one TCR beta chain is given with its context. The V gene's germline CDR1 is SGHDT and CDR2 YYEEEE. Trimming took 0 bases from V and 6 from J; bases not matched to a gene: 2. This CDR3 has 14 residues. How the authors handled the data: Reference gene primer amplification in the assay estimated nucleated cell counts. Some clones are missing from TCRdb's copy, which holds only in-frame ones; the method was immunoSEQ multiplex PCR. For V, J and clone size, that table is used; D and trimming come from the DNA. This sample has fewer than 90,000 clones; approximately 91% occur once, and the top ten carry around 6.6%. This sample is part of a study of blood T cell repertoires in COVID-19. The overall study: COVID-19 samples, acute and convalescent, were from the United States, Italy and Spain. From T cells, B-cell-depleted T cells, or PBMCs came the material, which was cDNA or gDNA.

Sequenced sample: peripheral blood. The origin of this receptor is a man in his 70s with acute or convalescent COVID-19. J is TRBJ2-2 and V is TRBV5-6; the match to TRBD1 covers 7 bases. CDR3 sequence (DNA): TGTGCCAGCAGCTTGGGGCAGGGGGCCGGGGAGCTGTTTTTT. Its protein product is CASSLGQGAGELFF.